The entry below describes one TCR beta chain. The antigen is undetermined. Germline V gene data show CDR1 as LGHDT and CDR2 as YNNKEL (reference sequence). The CDR3 covers 16 residues. The data derive from a study of T cells expressing NK-cell markers. TCRdb reprocessed the 5' RACE reads and reports one entry per CDR3 protein, with no DNA. The table for this sample gives fewer than 400,000 distinct CDR3 sequences. Study observations and caveats: In roughly six donors, dominant NKG2C+ clonotypes were roughly 1.0-7.5% of CD8+ T cells.

Sequenced input: blood T cells: a sorted CD56 or NKG2C T cell subset, CD4+ or CD8+ T cells, or bulk PBMC T cells (not recorded which). This receptor was taken from a woman between 45 and 60 years old in good health. This sequence joins TRBV3-1 and TRBJ2-1. CDR3 protein: CASSHPSRSSYNEQFF.